The subject of this entry is one T cell receptor beta chain. What it recognizes is unknown. CDR3 size: 15 residues. CDR1 SGHRS and CDR2 YFSETQ come from the germline V gene. The entry originates in a study of CXCR3-negative and CXCR3-positive naive CD8 T cells. About the study: The total count of TRB reads reached 120 million to 150 million, and each library contributed about 1.5 +/- 0.3 million. Study findings and constraints: Naive cells positive for CXCR3 carried more hydrophobic TRB CDR3s than CXCR3-negative ones.

Libraries were UMI-labeled 5' RACE TRB cDNA. From its re-call of the 5' RACE reads, TCRdb lists each CDR3 protein once, without DNA. The listing contains some 150,000 distinct CDR3 sequences. The sequence was collected from a human donor in good health. Some clones in this sample may be carry-over from other donors' samples. Material: naive CXCR3+ CD8+ T cells from blood. Regarding subset: CD45RO-CCR7+CD27+CD95- naive CD8+ T cells expressing CXCR3 (TNR3+). The rearrangement uses TRBV5-1 and TRBJ1-1; absent DNA, TCRdb's TRBD1 call cannot be checked. CDR3 sequence: CASSLGDREYTEAFF.